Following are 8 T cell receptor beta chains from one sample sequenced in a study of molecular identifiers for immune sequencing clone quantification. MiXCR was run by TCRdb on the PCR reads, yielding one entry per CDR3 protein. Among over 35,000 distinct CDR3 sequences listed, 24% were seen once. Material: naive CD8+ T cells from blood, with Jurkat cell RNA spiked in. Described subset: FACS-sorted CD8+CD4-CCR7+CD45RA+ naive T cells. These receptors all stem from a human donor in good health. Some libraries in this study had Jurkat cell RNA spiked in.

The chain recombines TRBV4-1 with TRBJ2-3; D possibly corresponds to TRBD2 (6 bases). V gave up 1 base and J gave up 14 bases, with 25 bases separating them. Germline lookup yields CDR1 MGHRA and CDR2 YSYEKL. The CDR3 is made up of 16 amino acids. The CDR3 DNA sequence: TGCGCCAGCAGCCAAGGTGATCGCGGGGCCGCGGGTGCGCGGTATTTT. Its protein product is CASSQGDRGAAGARYF.

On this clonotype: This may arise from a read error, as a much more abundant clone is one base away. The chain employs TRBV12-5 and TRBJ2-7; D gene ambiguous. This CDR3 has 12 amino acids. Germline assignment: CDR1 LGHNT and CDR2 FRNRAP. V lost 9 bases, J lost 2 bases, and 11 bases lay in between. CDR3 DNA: TGTGCTAGGGGTGCCCCGCCCTACGAGCAGTACTTC. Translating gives CARGAPPYEQYF.

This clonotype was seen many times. CDR3 region: CAISESTANPSSYEQYF. CDR3 sequence (DNA): TGTGCCATCAGTGAGTCGACAGCCAACCCCAGCTCCTACGAGCAGTACTTC. The rearrangement links TRBV10-3 to TRBJ2-7; the D gene is possibly TRBD1 (5 bases). Trimming shortened V by 0 bases and J by 0 bases, and 15 bases separated the two germline ends. Germline loops: CDR1 ENHRY, CDR2 SYGVKD. The CDR3 consists of 17 residues.

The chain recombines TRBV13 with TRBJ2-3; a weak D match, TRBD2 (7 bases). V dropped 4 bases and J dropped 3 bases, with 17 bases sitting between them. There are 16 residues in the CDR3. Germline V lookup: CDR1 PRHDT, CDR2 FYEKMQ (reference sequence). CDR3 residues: CASSSQGGGATDTQYF. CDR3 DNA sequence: TGTGCCAGCAGCTCACAAGGGGGGGGCGCAACAGATACGCAGTATTTT.

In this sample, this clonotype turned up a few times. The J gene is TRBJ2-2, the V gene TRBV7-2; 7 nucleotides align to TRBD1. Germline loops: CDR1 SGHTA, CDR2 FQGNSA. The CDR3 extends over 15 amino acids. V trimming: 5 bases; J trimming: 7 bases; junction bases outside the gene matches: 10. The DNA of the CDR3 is TGTGCCAGCAGCCCTTTTGACAGGGCTGACGGGGAGCTGTTTTTT. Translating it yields CASSPFDRADGELFF. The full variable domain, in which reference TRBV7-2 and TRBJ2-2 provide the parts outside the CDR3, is GAGVSQSPSNKVTEKGKDVELRCDPISGHTALYWYRQSLGQGLEFLIYFQGNSAPDKSGLPSDRFSAERTGGSVSTLTIQRTQQEDSAVYLCASSPFDRADGELFFGEGSRLTVL.

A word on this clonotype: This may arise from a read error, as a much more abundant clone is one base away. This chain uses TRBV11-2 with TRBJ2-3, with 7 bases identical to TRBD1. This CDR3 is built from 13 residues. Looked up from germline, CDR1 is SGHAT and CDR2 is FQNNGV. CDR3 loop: CVSRGSNTDTQYF. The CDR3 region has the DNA TGTGTCAGCAGGGGGTCGAACACAGATACGCAGTATTTT.

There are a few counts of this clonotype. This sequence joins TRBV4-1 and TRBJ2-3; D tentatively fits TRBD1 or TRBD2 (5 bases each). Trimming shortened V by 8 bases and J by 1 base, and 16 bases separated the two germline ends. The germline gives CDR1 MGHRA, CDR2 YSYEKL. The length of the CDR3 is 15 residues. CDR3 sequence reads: CASCRSGAGTDTQYF. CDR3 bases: TGCGCCAGCTGCCGGTCCGGGGCTGGCACAGATACGCAGTATTTT.

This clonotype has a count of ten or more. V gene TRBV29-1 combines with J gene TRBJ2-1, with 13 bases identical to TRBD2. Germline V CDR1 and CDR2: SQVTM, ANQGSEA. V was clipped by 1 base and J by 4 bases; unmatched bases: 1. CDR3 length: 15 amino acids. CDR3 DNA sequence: TGCAGCGTTGAAGGGACTAGCGGGGGTTACAATGAGCAGTTCTTC. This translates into CSVEGTSGGYNEQFF.